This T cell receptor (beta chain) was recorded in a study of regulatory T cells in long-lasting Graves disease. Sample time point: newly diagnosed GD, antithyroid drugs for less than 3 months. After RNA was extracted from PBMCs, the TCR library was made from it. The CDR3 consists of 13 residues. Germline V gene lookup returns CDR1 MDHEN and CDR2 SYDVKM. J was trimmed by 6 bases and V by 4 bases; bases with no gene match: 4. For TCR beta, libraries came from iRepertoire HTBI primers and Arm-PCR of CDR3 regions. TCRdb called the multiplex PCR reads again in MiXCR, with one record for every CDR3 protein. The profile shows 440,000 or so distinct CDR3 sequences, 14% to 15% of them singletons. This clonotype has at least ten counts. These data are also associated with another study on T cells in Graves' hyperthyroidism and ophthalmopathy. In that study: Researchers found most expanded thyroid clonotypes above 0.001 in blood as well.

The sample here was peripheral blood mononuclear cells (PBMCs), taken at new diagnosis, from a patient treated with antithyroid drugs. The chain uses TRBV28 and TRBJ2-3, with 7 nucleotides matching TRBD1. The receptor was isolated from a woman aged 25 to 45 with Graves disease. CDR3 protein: CASSSEQGDTQYF. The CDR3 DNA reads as TGTGCCAGCAGTTCTGAACAGGGGGATACGCAGTATTTT.